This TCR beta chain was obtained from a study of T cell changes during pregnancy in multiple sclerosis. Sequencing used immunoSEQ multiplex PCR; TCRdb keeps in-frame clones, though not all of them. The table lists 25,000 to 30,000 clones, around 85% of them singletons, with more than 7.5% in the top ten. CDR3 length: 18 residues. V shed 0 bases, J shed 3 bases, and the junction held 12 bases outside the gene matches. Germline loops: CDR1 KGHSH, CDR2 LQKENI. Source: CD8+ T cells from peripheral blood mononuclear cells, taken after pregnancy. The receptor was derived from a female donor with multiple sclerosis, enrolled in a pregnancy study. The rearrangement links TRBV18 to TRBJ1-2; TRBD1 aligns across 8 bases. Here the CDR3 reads CASSPPTQGAEVYYGYTF. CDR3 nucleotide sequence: TGTGCCAGCTCACCACCGACCCAGGGGGCGGAAGTGTACTATGGCTACACCTTC.